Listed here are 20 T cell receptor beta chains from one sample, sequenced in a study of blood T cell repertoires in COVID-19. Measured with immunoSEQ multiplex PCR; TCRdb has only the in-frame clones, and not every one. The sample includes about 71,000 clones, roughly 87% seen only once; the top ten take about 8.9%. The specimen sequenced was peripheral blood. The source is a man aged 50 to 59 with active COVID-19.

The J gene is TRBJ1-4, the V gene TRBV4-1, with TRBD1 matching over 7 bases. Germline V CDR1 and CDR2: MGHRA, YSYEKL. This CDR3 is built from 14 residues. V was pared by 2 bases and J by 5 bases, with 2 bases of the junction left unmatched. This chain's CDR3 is CASSQRRGNEKLFF. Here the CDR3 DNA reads TGCGCCAGCAGCCAACGCAGGGGGAATGAAAAACTGTTTTTT.

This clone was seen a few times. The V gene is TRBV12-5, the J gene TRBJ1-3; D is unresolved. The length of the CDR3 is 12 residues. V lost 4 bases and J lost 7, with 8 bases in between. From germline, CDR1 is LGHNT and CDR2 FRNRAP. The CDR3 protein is CASGSPRNTIYF. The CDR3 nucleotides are TGTGCTAGTGGTTCGCCTCGGAACACCATATATTTT.

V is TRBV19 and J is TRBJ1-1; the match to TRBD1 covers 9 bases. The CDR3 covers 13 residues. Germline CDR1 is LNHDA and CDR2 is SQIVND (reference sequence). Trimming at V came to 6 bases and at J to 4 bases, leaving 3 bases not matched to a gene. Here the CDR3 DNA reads TGTGCCAGTAGGGGACAGGGTGGCACTGAAGCTTTCTTT. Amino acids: CASRGQGGTEAFF.

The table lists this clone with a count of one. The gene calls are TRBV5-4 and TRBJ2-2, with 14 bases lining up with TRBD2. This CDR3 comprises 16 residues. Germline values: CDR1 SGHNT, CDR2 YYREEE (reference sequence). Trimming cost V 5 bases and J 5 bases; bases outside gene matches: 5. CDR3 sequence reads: CASRSTSGGATGELFF. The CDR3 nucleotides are TGTGCCAGCAGGTCGACTAGCGGGGGGGCGACCGGGGAGCTGTTTTTT.

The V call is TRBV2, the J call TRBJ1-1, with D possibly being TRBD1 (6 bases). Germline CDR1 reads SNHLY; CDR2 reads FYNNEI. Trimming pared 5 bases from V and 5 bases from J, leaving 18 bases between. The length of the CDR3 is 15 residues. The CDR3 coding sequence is TGTGCCAGCAGTCCACAAACAGGGATTTGGACTGAAGCTTTCTTT. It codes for CASSPQTGIWTEAFF. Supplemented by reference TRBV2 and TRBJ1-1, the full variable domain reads EPEVTQTPSHQVTQMGQEVILRCVPISNHLYFYWYRQILGQKVEFLVSFYNNEISEKSEIFDDQFSVERPDGSNFTLKIRSTKLEDSAMYFCASSPQTGIWTEAFFGQGTRLTVV.

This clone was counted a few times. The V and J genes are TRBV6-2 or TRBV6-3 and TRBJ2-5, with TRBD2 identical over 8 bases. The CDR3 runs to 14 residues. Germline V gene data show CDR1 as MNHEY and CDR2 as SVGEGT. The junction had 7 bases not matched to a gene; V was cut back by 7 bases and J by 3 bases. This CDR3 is CASNPLRGEETQYF. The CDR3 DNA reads TGTGCCAGCAACCCCCTGCGGGGGGAAGAGACCCAGTACTTC.

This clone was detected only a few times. CDR3 region: CASGQGHSPLHF. Here the CDR3 DNA reads TGTGCCAGCGGGCAGGGGCATTCACCCCTCCACTTT. The chain employs TRBV2 and TRBJ1-6; D might be TRBD1 (6 bases). Trimming took 8 bases from V and 8 from J, leaving 10 bases between them. CDR3 size: 12 residues. From germline, CDR1 is SNHLY and CDR2 FYNNEI.

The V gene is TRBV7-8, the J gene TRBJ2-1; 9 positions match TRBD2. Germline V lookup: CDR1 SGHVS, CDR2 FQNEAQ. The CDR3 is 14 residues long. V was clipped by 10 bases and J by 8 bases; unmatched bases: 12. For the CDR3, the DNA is TGTGCCACCCGGGGGCGGGGGGGCAGGGATGAGCAGTTCTTC. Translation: CATRGRGGRDEQFF.

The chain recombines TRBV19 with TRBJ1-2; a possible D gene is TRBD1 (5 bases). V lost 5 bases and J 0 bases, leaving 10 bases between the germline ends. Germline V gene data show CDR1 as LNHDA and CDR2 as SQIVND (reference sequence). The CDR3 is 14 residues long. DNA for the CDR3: TGTGCCAGTAGTTCGGGGGGAGCTAACTATGGCTACACCTTC. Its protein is CASSSGGANYGYTF.

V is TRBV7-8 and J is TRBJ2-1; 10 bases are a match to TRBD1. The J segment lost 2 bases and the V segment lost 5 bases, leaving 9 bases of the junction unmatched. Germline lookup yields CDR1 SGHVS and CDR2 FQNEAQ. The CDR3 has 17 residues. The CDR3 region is CASSRRTGGITYNEQFF. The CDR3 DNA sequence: TGTGCCAGCAGCCGCCGGACAGGGGGAATCACCTACAATGAGCAGTTCTTC.

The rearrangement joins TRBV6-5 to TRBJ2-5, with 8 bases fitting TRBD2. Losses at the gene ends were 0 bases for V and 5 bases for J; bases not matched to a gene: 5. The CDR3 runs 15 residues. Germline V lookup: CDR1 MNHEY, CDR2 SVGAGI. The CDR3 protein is CASSYSRTSSETQYF. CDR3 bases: TGTGCCAGCAGTTACTCCCGGACTAGCTCGGAGACCCAGTACTTC.

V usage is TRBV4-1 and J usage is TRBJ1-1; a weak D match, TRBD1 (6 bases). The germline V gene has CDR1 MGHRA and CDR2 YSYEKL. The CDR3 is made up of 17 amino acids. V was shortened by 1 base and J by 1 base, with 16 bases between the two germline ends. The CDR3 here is CASSQGPRQGRNTEAFF. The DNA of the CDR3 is TGCGCCAGCAGCCAAGGGCCTCGCCAGGGGAGGAACACTGAAGCTTTCTTT.

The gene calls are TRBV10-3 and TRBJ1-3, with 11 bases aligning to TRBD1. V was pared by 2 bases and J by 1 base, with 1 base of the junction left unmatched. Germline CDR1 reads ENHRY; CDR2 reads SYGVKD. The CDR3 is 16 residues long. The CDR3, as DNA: TGTGCCATCAGTGAGGGACAGGGGGCTTCTGGAAACACCATATATTTT. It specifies CAISEGQGASGNTIYF.

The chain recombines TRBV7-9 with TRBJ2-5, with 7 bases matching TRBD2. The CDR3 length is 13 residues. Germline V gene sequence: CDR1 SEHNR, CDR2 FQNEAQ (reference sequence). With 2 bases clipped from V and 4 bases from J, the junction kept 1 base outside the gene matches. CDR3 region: CASSLWGGETQYF. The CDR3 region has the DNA TGTGCCAGCAGCTTATGGGGGGGAGAGACCCAGTACTTC.

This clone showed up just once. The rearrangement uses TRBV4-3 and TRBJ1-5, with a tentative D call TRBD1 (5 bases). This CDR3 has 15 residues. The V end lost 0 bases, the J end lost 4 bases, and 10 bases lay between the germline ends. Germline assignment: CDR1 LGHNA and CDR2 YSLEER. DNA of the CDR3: TGCGCCAGCAGCCAAGACGGGACTCGGAATCAGCCCCAGCATTTT. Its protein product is CASSQDGTRNQPQHF.

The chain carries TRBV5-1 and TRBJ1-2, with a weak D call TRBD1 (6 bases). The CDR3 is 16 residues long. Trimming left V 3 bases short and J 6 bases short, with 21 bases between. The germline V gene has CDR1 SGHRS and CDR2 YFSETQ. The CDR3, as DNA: TGCGCCAGCAGCTGGTCCCCTGGACAGCGGTTGGATGGCTACACCTTC. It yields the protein CASSWSPGQRLDGYTF. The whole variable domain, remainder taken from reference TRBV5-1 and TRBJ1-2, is KAGVTQTPRYLIKTRGQQVTLSCSPISGHRSVSWYQQTPGQGLQFLFEYFSETQRNKGNFPGRFSGRQFSNSRSEMNVSTLELGDSALYLCASSWSPGQRLDGYTFGSGTRLTVV.

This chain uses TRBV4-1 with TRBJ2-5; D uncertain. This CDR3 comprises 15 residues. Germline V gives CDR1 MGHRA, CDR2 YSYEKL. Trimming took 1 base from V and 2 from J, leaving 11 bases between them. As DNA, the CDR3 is TGCGCCAGCAGCCAAGGCTACCCGCGGCAAGAGACCCAGTACTTC. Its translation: CASSQGYPRQETQYF.

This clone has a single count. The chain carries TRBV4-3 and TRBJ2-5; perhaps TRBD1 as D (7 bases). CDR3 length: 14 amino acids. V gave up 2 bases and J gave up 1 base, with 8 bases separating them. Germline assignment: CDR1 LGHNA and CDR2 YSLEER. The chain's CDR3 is CASSQQGGQETQYF. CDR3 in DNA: TGCGCCAGCAGCCAACAGGGGGGCCAAGAGACCCAGTACTTC.

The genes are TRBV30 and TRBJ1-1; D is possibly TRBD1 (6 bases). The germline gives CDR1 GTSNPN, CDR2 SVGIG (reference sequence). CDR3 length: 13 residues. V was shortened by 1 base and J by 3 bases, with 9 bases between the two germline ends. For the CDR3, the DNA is TGTGCCTGGAGTGCAAGGACAGACACTGAAGCTTTCTTT. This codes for CAWSARTDTEAFF.

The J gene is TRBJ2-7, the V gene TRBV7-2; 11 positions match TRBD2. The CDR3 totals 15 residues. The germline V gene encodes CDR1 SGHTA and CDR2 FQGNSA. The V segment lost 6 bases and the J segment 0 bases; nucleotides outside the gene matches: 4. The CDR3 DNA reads TGTGCCAGCAGTTTTAGCGGGGGGGTCTCCTACGAGCAGTACTTC. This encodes CASSFSGGVSYEQYF.